Presented here are 22 T cell receptor beta chains from one specimen sequenced in a study of blood T cell repertoires in COVID-19. The protocol was immunoSEQ multiplex PCR, while the TCRdb copy is restricted to in-frame clones and leaves out a portion. The sample has around 58,000 clones; 80% to 90% are singletons. The sequencing sample was made of PBMCs or T cells enriched from blood (not recorded which). These receptor sequences come from a woman aged 40 to 50 with acute COVID-19.

The chain uses TRBV27 and TRBJ2-7; TRBD1 matches 9 bases. The germline CDR1 and CDR2 sequences are MNHEY and SMNVEV (reference sequence). CDR3 length: 16 residues. V was pared by 3 bases and J by 11 bases, with 17 bases of the junction left unmatched. The CDR3 sequence: CASSFFLGQGLLREYV. DNA for the CDR3: TGTGCCAGCAGTTTCTTTTTGGGACAGGGTCTTCTACGAGAGTACGTC.

J is TRBJ2-3 and V is TRBV24-1, with 7 bases matching TRBD2. V was pared by 9 bases and J by 2 bases, with 7 bases of the junction left unmatched. Germline CDR1 and CDR2: KGHDR and SFDVKD. The CDR3 has 14 amino acids. CDR3 DNA sequence: TGTGCCACCGGGATGGCGGGGGACACAGATACGCAGTATTTT. Residues: CATGMAGDTDTQYF.

V and J are TRBV5-1 and TRBJ1-1; no definite D call. The germline V and J ends were trimmed by 0 bases and 1 base, with 10 bases remaining between them. There are 15 residues in the CDR3. Per the germline V gene, CDR1 is SGHRS and CDR2 is YFSETQ. CDR3 sequence: CASSLVGASNTEAFF. The CDR3, as DNA: TGCGCCAGCAGCTTGGTGGGCGCTTCGAACACTGAAGCTTTCTTT.

The chain uses TRBV25-1 and TRBJ2-1, with D uncertain. This CDR3 has 12 amino acids. Trimming pared 1 base from V and 12 bases from J, leaving 10 bases between. CDR1 and CDR2 from the germline V gene are MGHDK and SYGVNS. The CDR3 is CASSEFSTGQFF. The CDR3 coding sequence is TGTGCCAGCAGTGAATTCTCGACTGGGCAGTTCTTC.

The chain has TRBV6-4 and TRBJ2-3; 11 bases match TRBD2. The germline gives CDR1 MRHNA, CDR2 SNTAGT. The CDR3 is made up of 16 amino acids. V trimming: 3 bases; J trimming: 4 bases; junction bases outside the gene matches: 6. The CDR3 coding sequence is TGTGCCAGCAGTGAGTCCGGGACTAGCGGATCAGATACGCAGTATTTT. Encoded protein: CASSESGTSGSDTQYF.

As for this clone: Other DNA sequences in the same sample also yield this CDR3. This chain uses TRBV14 with TRBJ1-2; 9 bases agree with TRBD1. CDR1 SGHDN and CDR2 FVKESK come from the germline V gene. Losses at the gene ends were 1 base for V and 6 bases for J; bases not matched to a gene: 3. The length of the CDR3 is 14 residues. The chain's CDR3 is CASSQVRQGDGYTF. As DNA, the CDR3 is TGTGCCAGCAGCCAAGTGCGACAGGGGGATGGCTACACCTTC.

This clone appeared a single time. The rearrangement joins TRBV6-4 to TRBJ2-7; TRBD1 agrees at 7 bases. The CDR3 is made up of 14 amino acids. Germline CDR1 MRHNA, CDR2 SNTAGT. The junction had 11 bases not matched to a gene; V was cut back by 9 bases and J by 3 bases. CDR3 nucleotide sequence: TGTGCCAGTCCCCTACCAGGGGGTCGCTACGAGCAGTACGTC. Protein sequence: CASPLPGGRYEQYV.

The chain joins TRBV15 to TRBJ2-1; 10 bases agree with TRBD1. CDR1 LNHNV and CDR2 YYDKDF come from the germline V gene (reference sequence). V lost 0 bases, J lost 3 bases, and 2 bases stayed unmatched. The CDR3 runs 16 residues. The CDR3 region has the DNA TGTGCCACCAGCAGAGAGAGGGACAGGGGCTACAATGAGCAGTTCTTC. Its translation: CATSRERDRGYNEQFF. The full variable domain, with the rest looked up from reference TRBV15 and TRBJ2-1, is DAMVIQNPRYQVTQFGKPVTLSCSQTLNHNVMYWYQQKSSQAPKLLFHYYDKDFNNEADTPDNFQSRRPNTSFCFLDIRSPGLGDTAMYLCATSRERDRGYNEQFFGPGTRLTVL.

This clone was seen only once. This chain joins TRBV18 and TRBJ2-5; TRBD2 matches 13 bases. The CDR3 totals 16 residues. J was trimmed by 2 bases and V by 2 bases; bases with no gene match: 2. Germline-derived CDR1 and CDR2 are KGHSH and LQKENI. Written as DNA, the CDR3 is TGTGCCAGCTCACCAACTAGCGGGGGGGTGCAAGAGACCCAGTACTTC. This gives the protein CASSPTSGGVQETQYF.

V usage is TRBV20-1 and J usage is TRBJ1-4; no reliable D call. Germline V gives CDR1 DFQATT, CDR2 SNEGSKA (reference sequence). This CDR3 is 11 amino acids long. With 6 bases removed from V and 4 bases from J, the gap between germline ends came to 6 bases. For the CDR3, the DNA is TGCAGTGCCCTATTTAATGAAAAACTGTTTTTT. Amino acid sequence: CSALFNEKLFF.

This clone has a single count. V gene TRBV6-5 combines with J gene TRBJ2-2; 10 positions match TRBD2. Unmatched junction bases numbered 8, after V lost 7 bases and J lost 6 bases. The CDR3 has 15 amino acids. The germline CDR1 and CDR2 sequences are MNHEY and SVGAGI. CDR3 in DNA: TGTGCCAGCAAGGGAACTAGCGGGACGGCCGGGGAGCTGTTTTTT. The encoded protein is CASKGTSGTAGELFF.

This clone was seen once. The chain links TRBV3-1 (or the pseudogene TRBV3-2) to TRBJ1-3; TRBD1 agrees at 7 bases. The CDR3 is 16 residues long. After removal of 3 bases from V and 0 bases from J, the junction contained 5 bases not matched to a gene. CDR1 is LGHDT, CDR2 YNNKEL, per germline (reference sequence). DNA for the CDR3: TGTGCCAGCAGCCATCGACAGGGACCCTCTGGAAACACCATATATTTT. Protein: CASSHRQGPSGNTIYF.

V usage is TRBV12-3 or TRBV12-4 and J usage is TRBJ2-1, with 7 bases identical to TRBD1. This CDR3 is built from 13 residues. V dropped 0 bases and J dropped 9; count of bases not matched to a gene: 2. The CDR3 spells CASSLARDSEQFF. As DNA, the CDR3 is TGTGCCAGCAGTTTAGCGAGGGACAGTGAGCAGTTCTTC.

V gene TRBV28 combines with J gene TRBJ1-3; TRBD1 agrees at 7 bases. This CDR3 contains 15 residues. The germline V gene encodes CDR1 MDHEN and CDR2 SYDVKM. Trimming took 4 bases from V and 3 from J; bases not matched to a gene: 6. The CDR3 loop reads CASSSHRGSGNTIYF. CDR3 coding DNA: TGTGCCAGCAGTTCCCACAGGGGCAGTGGAAACACCATATATTTT.

The chain is built from TRBV14 and TRBJ2-1; 7 bases map to TRBD2. Germline V lookup: CDR1 SGHDN, CDR2 FVKESK. The trim removed 1 base at V and 3 bases at J, leaving 3 bases unmatched. The length of the CDR3 is 15 residues. This CDR3 is CASSQGGLVYNEQFF. CDR3 DNA sequence: TGTGCCAGCAGCCAAGGAGGACTAGTCTACAATGAGCAGTTCTTC.

This chain connects TRBV2 to TRBJ2-5; D perhaps matches TRBD1 (7 bases). The V gene's germline CDR1 is SNHLY and CDR2 FYNNEI. There are 13 residues in the CDR3. V was cut by 8 bases and J by 1 base, with 11 bases left in between. The CDR3 here is CASGGDSQETQYF. CDR3 DNA: TGTGCCAGCGGAGGGGACAGCCAAGAGACCCAGTACTTC.

The chain carries TRBV19 and TRBJ2-1; no clear D. The germline CDR1 and CDR2 sequences are LNHDA and SQIVND (reference sequence). The V gene lost 3 bases and the J gene lost 0 bases, with 12 bases spanning the gap. This CDR3 spans 16 amino acids. CDR3 residues: CASSIYSPSSYNEQFF. Here the CDR3 DNA reads TGTGCCAGTAGTATCTATTCCCCGAGCTCCTACAATGAGCAGTTCTTC. Drawing the rest from reference TRBV19 and TRBJ2-1, the complete variable domain is DGGITQSPKYLFRKEGQNVTLSCEQNLNHDAMYWYRQDPGQGLRLIYYSQIVNDFQKGDIAEGYSVSREKKESFPLTVTSAQKNPTAFYLCASSIYSPSSYNEQFFGPGTRLTVL.

The V gene is TRBV4-2, the J gene TRBJ2-4; no clear D gene. The CDR3 consists of 16 residues. Trimming removed 1 base from V and 2 bases from J, with 12 bases in between. From germline, CDR1 is LGHNA and CDR2 YNFKEQ. CDR3 sequence reads: CASSQGAYATKNIQYF. CDR3 in DNA: TGTGCCAGCAGCCAAGGGGCCTACGCCACCAAAAACATTCAGTACTTC.

Details on this clone: Compared with germline, one end of the junction differs, possibly owing to a read error. The chain uses TRBV6-5 and TRBJ1-2, with D possibly being TRBD1 (5 bases). Germline V gene lookup returns CDR1 MNHEY and CDR2 SVGAGI. CDR3 length equals 15 residues. The CDR3 loop reads CASTLRAGKGYGYTF. As DNA, the CDR3 is TGTGCCAGCACCCTACGGGCAGGGAAGGGCTATGGTTACACCTTC.

The chain employs TRBV5-6 and TRBJ1-2; 7 positions match TRBD1. The V gene's germline CDR1 is SGHDT and CDR2 YYEEEE. The CDR3 runs to 16 residues. Germline trimming cut 3 bases from V and 7 bases from J; bases unmatched to any gene: 15. In DNA form, the CDR3 reads TGTGCCAGCAGCTGGGCTCCGGGACAGACTCTAGGTGGCTACACCTTC. It yields the protein CASSWAPGQTLGGYTF.

The chain uses TRBV6-6 and TRBJ1-4; D call uncertain. The germline gives CDR1 MNHNY, CDR2 SVGAGI (reference sequence). The CDR3 is made up of 14 amino acids. V was pared by 0 bases and J by 1 base, with 3 bases between. The CDR3, as DNA: TGTGCCAGCAGTTACTCCGGAACTAATGAAAAACTGTTTTTT. It yields the protein CASSYSGTNEKLFF.

This chain's CDR3 is CASSGGRRNTIYF. CDR3 bases: TGTGCCAGCAGCGGCGGAAGGAGGAACACCATATATTTT. The V gene is TRBV5-8, the J gene TRBJ1-3; D remains unclear. The CDR3 length is 13 residues. Looked up from germline, CDR1 is SGHTS and CDR2 is YDEGEE. Between the trimmed V and J ends, which lost 4 bases and 7 bases, there was a span of 12 bases.